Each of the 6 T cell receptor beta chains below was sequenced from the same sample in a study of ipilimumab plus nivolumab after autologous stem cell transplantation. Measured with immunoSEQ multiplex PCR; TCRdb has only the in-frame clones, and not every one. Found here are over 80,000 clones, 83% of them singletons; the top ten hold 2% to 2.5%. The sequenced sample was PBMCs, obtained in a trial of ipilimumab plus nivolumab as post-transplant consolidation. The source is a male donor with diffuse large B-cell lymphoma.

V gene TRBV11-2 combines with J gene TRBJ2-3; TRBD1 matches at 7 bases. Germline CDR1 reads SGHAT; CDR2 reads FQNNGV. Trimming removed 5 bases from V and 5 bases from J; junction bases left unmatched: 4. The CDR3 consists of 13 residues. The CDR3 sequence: CASSAPGGDTQYF. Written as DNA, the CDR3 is TGTGCCAGCAGCGCGCCAGGGGGAGATACGCAGTATTTT. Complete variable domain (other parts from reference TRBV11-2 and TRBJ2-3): EAGVAQSPRYKIIEKRQSVAFWCNPISGHATLYWYQQILGQGPKLLIQFQNNGVVDDSQLPKDRFSAERLKGVDSTLKIQPAKLEDSAVYLCASSAPGGDTQYFGPGTRLTVL.

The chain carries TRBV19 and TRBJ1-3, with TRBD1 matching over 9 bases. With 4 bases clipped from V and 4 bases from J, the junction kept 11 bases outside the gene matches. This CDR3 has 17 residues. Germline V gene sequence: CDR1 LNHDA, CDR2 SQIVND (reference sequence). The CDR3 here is CASSKLNRGREGNTIYF. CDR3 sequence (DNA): TGTGCCAGTAGTAAACTGAACAGGGGGCGAGAAGGAAACACCATATATTTT. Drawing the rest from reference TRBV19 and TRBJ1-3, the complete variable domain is DGGITQSPKYLFRKEGQNVTLSCEQNLNHDAMYWYRQDPGQGLRLIYYSQIVNDFQKGDIAEGYSVSREKKESFPLTVTSAQKNPTAFYLCASSKLNRGREGNTIYFGEGSWLTVV.

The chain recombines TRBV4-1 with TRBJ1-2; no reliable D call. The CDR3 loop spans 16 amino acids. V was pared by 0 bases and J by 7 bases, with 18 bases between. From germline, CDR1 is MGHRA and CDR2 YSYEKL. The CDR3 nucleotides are TGCGCCAGCAGCCAAGACTCACAACCGTGGTTTATTGGCTACACCTTC. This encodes CASSQDSQPWFIGYTF.

In nucleotides, the CDR3 is TGTGCCAGCAGCCAAGCGGGTCTGGGAGGGGAGACCCAGTACTTC. Amino acids: CASSQAGLGGETQYF. The gene calls are TRBV14 and TRBJ2-5; 7 bases align to TRBD2. V dropped 1 base and J dropped 5; count of bases not matched to a gene: 7. This CDR3 contains 15 residues. Germline CDR1 SGHDN, CDR2 FVKESK.

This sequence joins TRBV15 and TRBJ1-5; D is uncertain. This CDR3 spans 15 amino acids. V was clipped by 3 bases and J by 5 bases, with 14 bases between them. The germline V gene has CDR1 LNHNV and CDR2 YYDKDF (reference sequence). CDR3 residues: CATSSLPGFDQPQHF. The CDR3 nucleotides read TGTGCCACCAGCAGCCTACCGGGTTTCGATCAGCCCCAGCATTTT.

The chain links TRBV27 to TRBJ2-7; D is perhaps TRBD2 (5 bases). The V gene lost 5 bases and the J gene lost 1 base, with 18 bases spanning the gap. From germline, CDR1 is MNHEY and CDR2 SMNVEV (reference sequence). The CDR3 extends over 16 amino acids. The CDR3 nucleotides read TGTGCCAGCAGTCCCCAGCAAGCGGAACAGTCCTACGAGCAGTACTTC. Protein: CASSPQQAEQSYEQYF.